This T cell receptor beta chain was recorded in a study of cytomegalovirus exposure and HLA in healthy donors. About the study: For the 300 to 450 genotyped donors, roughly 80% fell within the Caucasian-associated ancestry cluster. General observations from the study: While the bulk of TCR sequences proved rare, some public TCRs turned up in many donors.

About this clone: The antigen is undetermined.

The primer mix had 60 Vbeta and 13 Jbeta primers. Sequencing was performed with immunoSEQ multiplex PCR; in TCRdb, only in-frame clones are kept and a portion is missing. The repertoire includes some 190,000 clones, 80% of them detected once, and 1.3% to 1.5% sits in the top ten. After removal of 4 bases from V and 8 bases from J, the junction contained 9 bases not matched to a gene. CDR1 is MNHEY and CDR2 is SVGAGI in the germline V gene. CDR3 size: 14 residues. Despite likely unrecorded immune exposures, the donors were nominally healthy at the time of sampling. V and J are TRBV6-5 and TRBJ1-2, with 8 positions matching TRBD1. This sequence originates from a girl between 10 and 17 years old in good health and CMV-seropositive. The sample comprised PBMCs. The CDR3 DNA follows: TGTGCCAGCAGTTCCTTGGACAGGGCCAGCGGCTACACCTTC. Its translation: CASSSLDRASGYTF.